These T cell receptor beta chains were read from a single sample in a study of blood T cell repertoires in COVID-19. The repertoire was sequenced with immunoSEQ multiplex PCR; TCRdb's copy has only in-frame clones and lacks some. The table includes roughly 150,000 clones, around nine tenths detected once. Material for sequencing was peripheral blood. Every receptor here comes from a man aged 55 to 70 with active or convalescent COVID-19. CDR3s include the opening cysteine and the closing phenylalanine or tryptophan. The D gene is left open where the match is weak. Clone size, where shown, is once, few, many, or a class for clones that have expanded.

clone size	D gene	J gene	V gene	CDR3 protein	CDR3 DNA
-	-	TRBJ2-7	TRBV2	CASSETATYEQYF	TGTGCCAGCAGTGAGACAGCCACCTACGAGCAGTACTTC
-	-	TRBJ1-1	TRBV7-2	CASTTAGVRTEAFF	TGTGCCAGCACCACTGCCGGGGTTCGCACTGAAGCTTTCTTT
-	-	TRBJ1-1	TRBV6-1	CASSEMGDRYGEAFF	TGTGCCAGCAGTGAAATGGGAGACAGGTATGGTGAAGCTTTCTTT
-	-	TRBJ2-1	TRBV5-1	CASSFSNEQFF	TGCGCCAGCAGCTTCTCGAATGAGCAGTTCTTC
-	TRBD1	TRBJ1-2	TRBV19	CASSMGTVANYGYTF	TGTGCCAGTAGTATGGGGACAGTCGCTAACTATGGCTACACCTTC
-	-	TRBJ1-6	TRBV10-1	CASSESWGLGPLHF	TGCGCCAGCAGTGAGTCCTGGGGCCTTGGACCCCTCCACTTT
-	TRBD2	TRBJ2-2	TRBV4-3	CASSQDYLAGAGELFF	TGCGCCAGCAGCCAAGATTACCTAGCGGGAGCCGGGGAGCTGTTTTTT
-	TRBD2	TRBJ2-1	TRBV3-1/TRBV3-2	CASSPTQGGSGEQFF	TGTGCCAGCAGCCCCACACAAGGCGGGAGCGGTGAGCAGTTCTTC
-	TRBD2	TRBJ2-1	TRBV19	CASSMDGGGQFF	TGTGCCAGTAGTATGGACGGCGGGGGTCAGTTCTTC
-	TRBD2	TRBJ2-1	TRBV4-2	CASSYDKGLAGRNEQFF	TGTGCCAGCAGCTACGATAAGGGACTAGCGGGGAGAAATGAGCAGTTCTTC
-	-	TRBJ2-6	TRBV28	CASSLWRGSGANVLTF	TGTGCCAGCAGTTTATGGCGGGGAAGTGGGGCCAACGTCCTGACTTTC
-	TRBD1	TRBJ1-5	TRBV11-2	CASSLDGQVHQPQHF	TGTGCCAGCAGCTTAGACGGACAGGTCCATCAGCCCCAGCATTTT
-	TRBD1	TRBJ1-5	TRBV2	CASSTDREEQPQHF	TGTGCCAGCAGTACCGACAGGGAGGAACAGCCCCAGCATTTT
-	-	TRBJ1-5	TRBV28	CASRYENQPQHF	TGTGCCTCGCGGTACGAGAATCAGCCCCAGCATTTT
-	-	TRBJ1-1	TRBV29-1	CSVLRNTEAFF	TGCAGCGTCCTAAGGAACACTGAAGCTTTCTTT
-	TRBD2	TRBJ2-5	TRBV28	CASSRPSGRVQETQYF	TGTGCCAGCAGTAGGCCTAGCGGGAGGGTCCAAGAGACCCAGTACTTC
-	-	TRBJ1-1	TRBV14	CASSQEDRGAFF	TGTGCCAGCAGCCAAGAAGACAGAGGCGCTTTCTTT
-	-	TRBJ2-3	TRBV6-5	CASSYSRGLYAHTQYF	TGTGCCAGCAGTTACTCGCGGGGCCTTTATGCTCATACGCAGTATTTT
-	-	TRBJ2-3	TRBV6-5	CASSYNLQGSDTQYF	TGTGCCAGCAGTTACAATCTGCAGGGTTCAGATACGCAGTATTTT
-	-	TRBJ1-4	TRBV3-1/TRBV3-2	CASSFGRGKLFF	TGTGCCAGCAGCTTTGGGCGTGGAAAACTGTTTTTT
-	TRBD1	TRBJ1-2	TRBV19	CASTTSGQGDYGYTF	TGTGCCAGTACGACCTCGGGACAGGGAGACTATGGCTACACCTTC
-	-	TRBJ1-4	TRBV7-2	CASSLARGGEKLFF	TGTGCCAGCAGCTTAGCCAGGGGCGGCGAAAAACTGTTTTTT
-	TRBD1	TRBJ2-3	TRBV19	CASSMTGGRTDTQYF	TGTGCCAGTAGTATGACAGGGGGCCGTACAGATACGCAGTATTTT
-	TRBD1	TRBJ1-5	TRBV19	CASSPDRNQPQHF	TGTGCCAGTAGCCCGGACAGGAATCAGCCCCAGCATTTT
-	-	TRBJ1-1	TRBV6-2/TRBV6-3	CASSSPHRGGTEAFF	TGTGCCAGCAGTTCACCGCATAGGGGCGGCACTGAAGCTTTCTTT
-	-	TRBJ1-2	TRBV28	CASSLGWRGNGYTF	TGTGCCAGCAGCCTAGGGTGGAGAGGGAATGGCTACACCTTC
-	TRBD2	TRBJ2-1	TRBV27	CASSFSGTTYNEQFF	TGTGCCAGCAGTTTTAGCGGGACGACCTACAATGAGCAGTTCTTC
-	TRBD2	TRBJ2-3	TRBV7-2	CASSPFSGGADTQYF	TGTGCCAGCAGCCCCTTTAGCGGGGGGGCAGATACGCAGTATTTT
-	-	TRBJ1-6	TRBV30	CAWRRGDSPLHF	TGTGCCTGGAGGCGGGGGGATTCACCCCTCCACTTT
-	TRBD1	TRBJ1-1	TRBV28	CASIRQGWQAFF	TGTGCCAGCATCAGACAGGGCTGGCAAGCTTTCTTT
once	-	TRBJ1-1	TRBV4-2	CASSQGGLSTEAFF	TGTGCCAGCAGCCAAGGAGGGTTGAGCACTGAAGCTTTCTTT
-	TRBD1	TRBJ1-1	TRBV4-3	CASSQDGQGNTEAFF	TGCGCCAGCAGCCAGGACGGACAGGGGAACACTGAAGCTTTCTTT
-	-	TRBJ1-5	TRBV6-6	CASSFDQPQHF	TGTGCCAGCAGTTTCGATCAGCCCCAGCATTTT
once	-	TRBJ1-6	TRBV9	CASSAELSSYNSPLHF	TGTGCCAGCAGCGCTGAGCTGAGCTCCTATAATTCACCCCTCCACTTT
-	-	TRBJ1-4	TRBV5-5	CASSLLQGDEKLFF	TGTGCCAGCAGCTTGCTTCAGGGCGATGAAAAACTGTTTTTT
-	TRBD2	TRBJ2-1	TRBV7-9	CASSLALAGAYNEQFF	TGTGCCAGCAGCTTAGCACTAGCGGGGGCCTACAATGAGCAGTTCTTC
-	TRBD1	TRBJ1-2	TRBV6-1	CASSEAGTGIYGYTF	TGTGCCAGCAGTGAAGCCGGGACAGGGATCTATGGCTACACCTTC
-	-	TRBJ1-5	TRBV30	CAWTSREGNQPQHF	TGTGCCTGGACTTCTAGGGAGGGGAATCAGCCCCAGCATTTT
-	TRBD2	TRBJ2-2	TRBV9	CASSATSRAGELFF	TGTGCCAGCAGCGCGACTAGCCGGGCCGGGGAGCTGTTTTTT
few	TRBD1	TRBJ1-6	TRBV3-1/TRBV3-2	CASSLGDSPNSPLHF	TGTGCCAGCAGCCTAGGGGACAGCCCTAATTCACCCCTCCACTTT
-	TRBD2	TRBJ2-3	TRBV4-2	CASSQEWRERGTDTQYF	TGTGCCAGCAGCCAAGAGTGGCGGGAGAGGGGCACAGATACGCAGTATTTT
-	-	TRBJ2-5	TRBV11-3	CASSRDTQETQYF	TGTGCCAGCAGCCGGGACACCCAAGAGACCCAGTACTTC
few	TRBD1	TRBJ1-6	TRBV27	CASSTGQGGNSPLHF	TGTGCCAGCAGCACCGGACAGGGAGGTAATTCACCCCTCCACTTT
-	-	TRBJ1-1	TRBV5-1	CASRTEVWNTEAFF	TGCGCCAGCAGAACGGAGGTATGGAACACTGAAGCTTTCTTT
-	-	TRBJ1-1	TRBV12-3/TRBV12-4	CASMNTEAFF	TGTGCCAGTATGAACACTGAAGCTTTCTTT